What follows are 20 T cell receptor beta chains derived from one specimen sequenced in a study of T-cell reconstitution after alpha-beta-depleted transplantation in children. A TCRbeta library incorporating unique molecular identifiers was prepared. TCRdb re-analysed the PCR reads in MiXCR, keeping a single row per CDR3 protein. The data contain some 640,000 distinct CDR3 sequences, over 15% of them singletons. The starting material was PBMCs from the stem cell graft donor, obtained from the stem cell graft. Receptors originate from a human donor who donated a stem cell graft to a child with acute myeloid leukemia.

This clonotype has at least ten counts. The chain uses TRBV9 and TRBJ2-7, with 11 nucleotides matching TRBD2. The CDR3 sequence is 16 residues long. The trim removed 4 bases at V and 2 bases at J, leaving 8 bases unmatched. Germline V gene sequence: CDR1 SGDLS, CDR2 YYNGEE. The DNA for the CDR3 is TGTGCCAGCAGCTTAGGGGGGACTAGCGGAACCTACGAGCAGTACTTC. It specifies CASSLGGTSGTYEQYF. The entire variable domain, with the rest obtained from reference TRBV9 and TRBJ2-7, is as follows: DSGVTQTPKHLITATGQRVTLRCSPRSGDLSVYWYQQSLDQGLQFLIQYYNGEERAKGNILERFSAQQFPDLHSELNLSSLELGDSALYFCASSLGGTSGTYEQYFGPGTRLTVT.

For this clonotype: This may be a read error: a much more frequent sequence differs by one nucleotide. The J gene is TRBJ2-1, the V gene TRBV6-1; possibly TRBD1 for D (5 bases). The CDR3 covers 14 residues. The germline V gene encodes CDR1 MNHNS and CDR2 SASEGT. CDR3 DNA: TGTGCCAGCACTACGGACACCCTTGGCAATGGGCAGTTCTTC. This codes for CASTTDTLGNGQFF.

DNA of the CDR3: TGTGCCAGCAGCTTCCCCCTATCCGACAGGGGGCATGGCTACACCTTC. This codes for CASSFPLSDRGHGYTF. This chain uses TRBV7-9 with TRBJ1-2; 10 nucleotides align to TRBD1. Germline V gives CDR1 SEHNR, CDR2 FQNEAQ (reference sequence). The V gene end was trimmed by 3 bases and the J gene end by 6 bases; junction bases not matched to a gene: 10. The CDR3 consists of 16 residues.

This clonotype appeared many times. The V gene is TRBV7-3, the J gene TRBJ1-1; D unresolved. CDR1 SGHTA and CDR2 FQGTGA come from the germline V gene. The CDR3 is 14 amino acids. V dropped 5 bases and J dropped 0 bases, with 10 bases sitting between them. DNA for the CDR3: TGTGCCAGCAGCCCCGGTGGGGTGAACACTGAAGCTTTCTTT. It codes for CASSPGGVNTEAFF.

This clonotype came up many times. The chain joins TRBV20-1 to TRBJ2-7, with TRBD2 matching 7 bases. V shed 6 bases, J shed 5 bases, and the junction held 7 bases outside the gene matches. CDR3 size: 12 residues. Germline CDR1 DFQATT, CDR2 SNEGSKA (reference sequence). The CDR3 DNA is TGCAGTGCCCAGGGAGGGGAGGACGAGCAGTACGTC. This codes for CSAQGGEDEQYV.

Ten or more counts support this clonotype. V usage is TRBV20-1 and J usage is TRBJ2-3, with D perhaps given as TRBD1 or TRBD2 (5 bases each). This CDR3 is built from 14 residues. Trimming shortened V by 7 bases and J by 2 bases, and 16 bases separated the two germline ends. Germline lookup yields CDR1 DFQATT and CDR2 SNEGSKA (reference sequence). The CDR3 loop reads CSVDKGTVTDTQYF. DNA of the CDR3: TGCAGTGTTGATAAGGGGACGGTCACAGATACGCAGTATTTT.

The sample holds a few counts of this clonotype. V gene TRBV7-9 combines with J gene TRBJ1-3, with D uncertain. The CDR3 consists of 14 residues. V was cut by 1 base and J by 7 bases, with 11 bases left in between. CDR1 is SEHNR, CDR2 FQNEAQ, per germline (reference sequence). The CDR3: CASSLGGGENTIYF. Here the CDR3 DNA reads TGTGCCAGCAGCTTAGGGGGTGGAGAGAACACCATATATTTT.

This clonotype has at least ten counts. This chain joins TRBV10-1 and TRBJ2-1; TRBD2 might be the D (6 bases). The CDR3 extends over 14 amino acids. The ends were cut back, 10 bases at V and 7 bases at J, with 20 bases in the middle. The germline V gene has CDR1 WNHNN and CDR2 SYGVQD (reference sequence). CDR3 coding DNA: TGCGCCACCCAGGACACTAGCTATAGAAATGAGCAGTTCTTC. Translating it yields CATQDTSYRNEQFF.

The rearrangement uses TRBV6-2 or TRBV6-3 and TRBJ2-1; TRBD2 matches at 8 bases. Germline lookup yields CDR1 MNHEY and CDR2 SVGEGT. V was pared by 3 bases and J by 10 bases, with 11 bases of the junction left unmatched. This CDR3 is 15 amino acids long. DNA for the CDR3: TGTGCCAGCAGTTATAGCGGGGATCAGGGCCCGGAGCAGTTCTTC. The encoded protein is CASSYSGDQGPEQFF.

This clonotype was observed at least ten times. V gene TRBV5-1 combines with J gene TRBJ1-1, with D possibly being TRBD1 (6 bases). Germline values: CDR1 SGHRS, CDR2 YFSETQ. V lost 4 bases to trimming and J lost 0 bases, with 16 bases between them. The CDR3 runs to 16 residues. The CDR3 DNA reads as TGCGCCAGCAGCAGGGGGGACGCCGTCATGAACACTGAAGCTTTCTTT. It translates to CASSRGDAVMNTEAFF.

In this sample, this clonotype turned up a few times. The chain joins TRBV5-1 to TRBJ2-1, with TRBD1 matching over 9 bases. The CDR3 contains 15 residues. Losses at the gene ends were 1 base for V and 7 bases for J; bases not matched to a gene: 6. Germline V gene sequence: CDR1 SGHRS, CDR2 YFSETQ. The CDR3 coding sequence is TGCGCCAGCAGCTTGCGGACAGGGGAAGTGAATGAGCAGTTCTTC. It encodes CASSLRTGEVNEQFF. Looking up the rest from reference TRBV5-1 and TRBJ2-1 gives the full variable domain: KAGVTQTPRYLIKTRGQQVTLSCSPISGHRSVSWYQQTPGQGLQFLFEYFSETQRNKGNFPGRFSGRQFSNSRSEMNVSTLELGDSALYLCASSLRTGEVNEQFFGPGTRLTVL.

This clonotype was counted at least ten times. V and J are TRBV20-1 and TRBJ1-2; D is undetermined. There are 11 residues in the CDR3. Germline V gene sequence: CDR1 DFQATT, CDR2 SNEGSKA (reference sequence). Between the trimmed V and J ends, which lost 6 bases and 10 bases, there was a span of 15 bases. For the CDR3, the DNA is TGCAGTGCAAATCGCGGGCCTGCCTACACCTTC. Its protein product is CSANRGPAYTF.

This clonotype was seen repeatedly, ten times or more. V gene TRBV29-1 combines with J gene TRBJ2-5; D perhaps matches TRBD1 (7 bases). The CDR3 runs to 14 residues. The germline V and J ends were trimmed by 6 bases and 5 bases, with 19 bases remaining between them. Looked up from germline, CDR1 is SQVTM and CDR2 is ANQGSEA. The CDR3 region has the DNA TGCAGCGTAACCCCGCAGGGGGGTCAGGAGACCCAGTACTTC. This encodes CSVTPQGGQETQYF.

V usage is TRBV15 and J usage is TRBJ2-7; the match to TRBD1 covers 7 bases. CDR1 and CDR2 from the germline V gene are LNHNV and YYDKDF (reference sequence). The CDR3 is 14 residues long. Trimming cost V 4 bases and J 0 bases; bases outside gene matches: 3. The CDR3 DNA sequence: TGTGCCACCAGCACTCGACAGGGCTCCTACGAGCAGTACTTC. Translated, it gives CATSTRQGSYEQYF.

This clonotype appeared a few times. The chain recombines TRBV12-3 or TRBV12-4 with TRBJ2-3, with TRBD1 matching over 10 bases. V lost 6 bases to trimming and J lost 2 bases; unmatched junction nucleotides: 5. This CDR3 is built from 15 residues. The DNA of the CDR3 is TGTGCCAGCAGCCCCCGACAGGGGGCCACAGATACGCAGTATTTT. Translating it yields CASSPRQGATDTQYF.

This clonotype was seen ten or more times. This rearrangement joins TRBV15 to TRBJ2-1, with D perhaps matching TRBD1 (5 bases). Per germline, CDR1 LNHNV and CDR2 YYDKDF (reference sequence). This CDR3 has 16 residues. The V gene lost 2 bases and the J gene lost 5 bases, with 16 bases spanning the gap. The CDR3 protein is CATSRSRQRVNNEQFF. For the CDR3, the DNA is TGTGCCACCAGCAGATCCAGACAGAGAGTCAACAATGAGCAGTTCTTC.

This clonotype has at least ten counts. This chain uses TRBV29-1 with TRBJ2-3; 10 bases fit TRBD2. The CDR3 runs 14 residues. Germline CDR1 SQVTM, CDR2 ANQGSEA. The junction had 4 bases not matched to a gene; V was cut back by 4 bases and J by 3 bases. DNA of the CDR3: TGCAGCGTTGTAGCGGGGGGTATTACAGATACGCAGTATTTT. Its protein product is CSVVAGGITDTQYF.

A word on this clonotype: A much larger clone sits a single nucleotide away, making a read error possible. The chain combines TRBV7-2 with TRBJ2-3; D remains ambiguous. In germline, CDR1 is SGHTA, CDR2 FQGNSA. CDR3 size: 16 residues. V was pared by 0 bases and J by 2 bases, with 12 bases between. The chain's CDR3 is CASSLASTSYTDTQYF. The CDR3 coding sequence is TGTGCCAGCAGCTTAGCGAGTACCAGCTACACAGATACGCAGTATTTT.

This clonotype was detected many times. The chain links TRBV20-1 to TRBJ1-1; D not certain. The germline gives CDR1 DFQATT, CDR2 SNEGSKA (reference sequence). The CDR3 totals 13 residues. Trimming shortened V by 0 bases and J by 3 bases, and 8 bases separated the two germline ends. CDR3 loop: CSARDPGYTEAFF. In nucleotides, the CDR3 is TGCAGTGCTAGAGATCCGGGTTACACTGAAGCTTTCTTT.

This clonotype was seen repeatedly, ten times or more. The genes are TRBV6-9 and TRBJ2-2, with TRBD1 matching 7 bases. CDR1 and CDR2 from the germline V gene are MNHGY and SVAAGI. Losses at the gene ends were 6 bases for V and 2 bases for J; bases not matched to a gene: 6. This CDR3 has 15 amino acids. The CDR3 DNA sequence: TGTGCCAGCAGATTAGGGGGCCCTAACACCGGGGAGCTGTTTTTT. Amino acid sequence: CASRLGGPNTGELFF.